A single sample gave rise to the 2 T cell receptor beta chains below, sequenced in a study of low-dose radiotherapy and immunotherapy resistance in tumors. TRAV- and TRBV-specific primers, spanning alpha and beta chains, primed first-strand cDNA. For amplifying TCRs, the PCR ran for about 22 cycles with Phusion, which was used together with a constant-region primer and the adapter on the V primers. TCRdb used MiXCR to reprocess the reads, holding one entry per CDR3 protein. This table has more than 70,000 distinct CDR3 sequences, roughly 20% appearing once. Time point of the sample: after trial treatment. Treatment indicated: LDRT plus nivolumab, ipilimumab, low-dose cyclophosphamide and aspirin (RACIN trial). The sample consisted of PBMCs, taken after low-dose radiotherapy plus immunotherapy. Receptor source: a female donor with ovarian cancer.

This clonotype was recorded at least ten times. The rearrangement links TRBV28 to TRBJ1-5; TRBD1 is a possible D gene (5 bases). The ends were cut back, 2 bases at V and 3 bases at J, with 17 bases in the middle. Germline-derived CDR1 and CDR2 are MDHEN and SYDVKM. The CDR3 is 17 amino acids. The CDR3 nucleotides are TGTGCCAGCAGTTTAAGGGGTGTGGGCATCTCCAATCAGCCCCAGCATTTT. It translates to CASSLRGVGISNQPQHF.

This clonotype was observed at least ten times. The genes are TRBV12-3 or TRBV12-4 and TRBJ2-1; 12 bases fit TRBD2. The ends lost 7 bases at V and 4 bases at J; junction bases unmatched: 14. This CDR3 is 18 amino acids long. CDR3: CASTSIGASGRVYNEQFF. In DNA, the CDR3 is TGTGCCAGCACCTCAATCGGGGCTAGCGGGAGGGTTTACAATGAGCAGTTCTTC.